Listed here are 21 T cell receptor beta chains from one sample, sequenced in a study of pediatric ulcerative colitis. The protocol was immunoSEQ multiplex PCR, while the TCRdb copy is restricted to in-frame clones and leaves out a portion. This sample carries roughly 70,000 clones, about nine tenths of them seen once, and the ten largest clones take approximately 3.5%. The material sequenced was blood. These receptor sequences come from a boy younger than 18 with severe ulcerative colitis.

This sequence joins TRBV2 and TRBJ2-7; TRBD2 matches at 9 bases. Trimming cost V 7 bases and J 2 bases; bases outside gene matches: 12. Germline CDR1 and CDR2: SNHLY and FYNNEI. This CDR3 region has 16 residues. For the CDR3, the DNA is TGTGCCAGCAACTTACTACTAGCGGGCCCAACCTACGAGCAGTACTTC. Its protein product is CASNLLLAGPTYEQYF.

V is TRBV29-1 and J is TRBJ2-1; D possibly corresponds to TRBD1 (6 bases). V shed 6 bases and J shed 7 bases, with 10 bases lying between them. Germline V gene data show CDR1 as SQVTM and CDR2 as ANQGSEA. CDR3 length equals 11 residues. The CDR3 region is CSVEQGNEQFF. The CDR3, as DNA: TGCAGCGTAGAGCAGGGGAATGAGCAGTTCTTC.

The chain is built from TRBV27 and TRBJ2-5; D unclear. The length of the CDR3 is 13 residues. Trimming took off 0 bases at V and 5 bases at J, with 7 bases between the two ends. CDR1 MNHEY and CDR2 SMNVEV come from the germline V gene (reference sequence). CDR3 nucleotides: TGTGCCAGCAGTTTATCTTCTTATGAGACCCAGTACTTC. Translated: CASSLSSYETQYF.

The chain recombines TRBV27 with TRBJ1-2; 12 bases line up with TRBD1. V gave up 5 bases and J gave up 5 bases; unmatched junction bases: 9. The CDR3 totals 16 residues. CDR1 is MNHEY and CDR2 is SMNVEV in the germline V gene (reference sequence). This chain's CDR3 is CASSLTGTGGAYGYTF. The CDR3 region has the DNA TGTGCCAGCAGTCTAACGGGGACAGGGGGCGCATATGGCTACACCTTC.

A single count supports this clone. DNA of the CDR3: TGTGCCAGCGTTCGGGGATTCCAAGAGACCCAGTACTTC. Translated, it gives CASVRGFQETQYF. The chain combines TRBV11-2 with TRBJ2-5, with a weak D call TRBD2 (5 bases). Trimming removed 8 bases from V and 1 base from J, with 11 bases in between. The CDR3 is 13 residues long. CDR1 is SGHAT, CDR2 FQNNGV, per germline.

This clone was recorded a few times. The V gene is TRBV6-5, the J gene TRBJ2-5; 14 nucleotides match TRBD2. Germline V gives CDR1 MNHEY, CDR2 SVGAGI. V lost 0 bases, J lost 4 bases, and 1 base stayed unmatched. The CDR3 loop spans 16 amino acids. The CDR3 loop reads CASSYSGLAGAETQYF. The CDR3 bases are TGTGCCAGCAGTTACTCGGGACTAGCGGGAGCAGAGACCCAGTACTTC.

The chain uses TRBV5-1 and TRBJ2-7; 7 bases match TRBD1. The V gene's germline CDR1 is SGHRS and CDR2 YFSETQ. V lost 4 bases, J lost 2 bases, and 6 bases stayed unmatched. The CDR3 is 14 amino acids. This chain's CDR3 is CASSLGTATYEQYF. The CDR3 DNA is TGCGCCAGCAGCCTCGGGACAGCGACCTACGAGCAGTACTTC.

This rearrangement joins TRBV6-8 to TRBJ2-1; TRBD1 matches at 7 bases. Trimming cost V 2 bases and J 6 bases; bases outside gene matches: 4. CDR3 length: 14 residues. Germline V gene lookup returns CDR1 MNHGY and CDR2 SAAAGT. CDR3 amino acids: CASSYEGAVNEQFF. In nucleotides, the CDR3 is TGTGCCAGCAGTTACGAGGGGGCGGTCAATGAGCAGTTCTTC.

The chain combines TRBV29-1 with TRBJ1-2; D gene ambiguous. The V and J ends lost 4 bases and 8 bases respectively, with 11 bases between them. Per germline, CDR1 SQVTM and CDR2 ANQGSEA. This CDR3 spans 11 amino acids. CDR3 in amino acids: CSVGEGLGYTF. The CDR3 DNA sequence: TGCAGCGTTGGTGAAGGGTTGGGCTACACCTTC.

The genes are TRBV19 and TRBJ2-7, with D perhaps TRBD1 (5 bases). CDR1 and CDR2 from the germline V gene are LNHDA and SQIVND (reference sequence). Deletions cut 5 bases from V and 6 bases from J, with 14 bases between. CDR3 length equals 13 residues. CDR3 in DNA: TGTGCCAGTAGTGACGCAGGGATGGGCGAGCAGTACTTC. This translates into CASSDAGMGEQYF.

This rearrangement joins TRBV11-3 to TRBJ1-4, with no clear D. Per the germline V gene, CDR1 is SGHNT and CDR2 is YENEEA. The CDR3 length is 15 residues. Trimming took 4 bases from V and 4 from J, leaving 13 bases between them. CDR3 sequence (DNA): TGTGCCAGCAGCTCCCGAGCCTTCCTTAATGAAAAACTGTTTTTT. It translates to CASSSRAFLNEKLFF.

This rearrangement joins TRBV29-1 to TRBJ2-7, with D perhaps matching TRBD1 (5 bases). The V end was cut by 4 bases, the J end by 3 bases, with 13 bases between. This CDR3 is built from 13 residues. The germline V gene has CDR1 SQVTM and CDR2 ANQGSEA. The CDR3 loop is CSVVFSTGYEQYF. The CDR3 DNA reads TGCAGCGTTGTTTTCAGCACAGGCTACGAGCAGTACTTC.

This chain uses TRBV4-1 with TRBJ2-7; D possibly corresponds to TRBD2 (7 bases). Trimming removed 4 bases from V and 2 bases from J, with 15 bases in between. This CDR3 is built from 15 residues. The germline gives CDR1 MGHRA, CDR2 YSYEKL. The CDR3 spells CASSPMVGGAYEQYF. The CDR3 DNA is TGCGCCAGCAGCCCCATGGTAGGGGGGGCCTACGAGCAGTACTTC.

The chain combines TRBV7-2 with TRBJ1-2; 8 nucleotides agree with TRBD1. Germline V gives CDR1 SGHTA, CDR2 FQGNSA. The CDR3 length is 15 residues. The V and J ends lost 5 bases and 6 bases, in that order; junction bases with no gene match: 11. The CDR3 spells CASSLNTGGLNGYTF. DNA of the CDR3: TGTGCCAGCAGCCTTAACACAGGGGGGTTGAATGGCTACACCTTC.

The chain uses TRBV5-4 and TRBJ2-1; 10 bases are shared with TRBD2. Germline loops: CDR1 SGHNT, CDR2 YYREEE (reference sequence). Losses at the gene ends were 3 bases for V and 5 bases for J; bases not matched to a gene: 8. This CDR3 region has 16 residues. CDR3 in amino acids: CASSSRTSGVNNEQFF. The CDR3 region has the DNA TGTGCCAGCAGCTCTAGAACTAGCGGGGTGAACAATGAGCAGTTCTTC.

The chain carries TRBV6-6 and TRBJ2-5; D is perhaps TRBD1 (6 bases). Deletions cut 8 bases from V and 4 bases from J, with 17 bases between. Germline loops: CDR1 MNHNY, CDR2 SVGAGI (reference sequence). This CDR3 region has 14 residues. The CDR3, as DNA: TGTGCCAGCGGGAATTACAGGGCCGGAGAGACCCAGTACTTC. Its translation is CASGNYRAGETQYF.

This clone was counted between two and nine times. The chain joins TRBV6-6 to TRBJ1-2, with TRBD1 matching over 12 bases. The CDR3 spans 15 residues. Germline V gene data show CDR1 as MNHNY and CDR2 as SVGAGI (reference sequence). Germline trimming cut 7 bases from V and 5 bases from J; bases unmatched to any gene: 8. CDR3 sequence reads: CASTGQGANFYGYTF. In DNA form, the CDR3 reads TGTGCCAGCACGGGACAGGGGGCGAATTTTTATGGCTACACCTTC.

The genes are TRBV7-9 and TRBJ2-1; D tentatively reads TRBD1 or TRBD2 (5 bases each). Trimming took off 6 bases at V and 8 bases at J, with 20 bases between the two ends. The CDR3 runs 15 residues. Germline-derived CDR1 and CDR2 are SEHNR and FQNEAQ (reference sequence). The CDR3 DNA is TGTGCCAGCAGACCACCGGGACGGGGAGTCTATGAGCAGTTCTTC. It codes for CASRPPGRGVYEQFF. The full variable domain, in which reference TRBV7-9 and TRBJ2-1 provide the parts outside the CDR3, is DTGVSQNPRHKITKRGQNVTFRCDPISEHNRLYWYRQTLGQGPEFLTYFQNEAQLEKSRLLSDRFSAERPKGSFSTLEIQRTEQGDSAMYLCASRPPGRGVYEQFFGPGTRLTVL.

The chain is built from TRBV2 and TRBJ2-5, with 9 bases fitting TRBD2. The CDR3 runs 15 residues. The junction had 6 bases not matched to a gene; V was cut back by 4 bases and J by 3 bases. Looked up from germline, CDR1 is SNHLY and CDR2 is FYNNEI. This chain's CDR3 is CASSVWLAGKETQYF. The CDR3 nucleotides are TGTGCCAGCAGTGTATGGCTAGCGGGGAAAGAGACCCAGTACTTC.

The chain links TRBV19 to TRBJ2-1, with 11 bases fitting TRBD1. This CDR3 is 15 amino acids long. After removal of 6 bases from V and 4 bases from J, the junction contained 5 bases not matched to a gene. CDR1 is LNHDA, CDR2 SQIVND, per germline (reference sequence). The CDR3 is CASREGQGVYNEQFF. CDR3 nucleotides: TGTGCCAGTAGGGAGGGACAGGGGGTATACAATGAGCAGTTCTTC.

The CDR3: CASSYTYSQTGNEQFF. CDR3 DNA sequence: TGTGCCAGCAGTTACACATATTCCCAGACGGGCAATGAGCAGTTCTTC. The chain combines TRBV6-5 with TRBJ2-1; D is unresolved. V was cut by 2 bases and J by 6 bases, with 17 bases left in between. This CDR3 contains 16 residues. The V gene's germline CDR1 is MNHEY and CDR2 SVGAGI.